The 31 T cell receptor beta chains reported below all come from one sample, sequenced in a study of blood T cell repertoires in COVID-19 (dated by TCRdb to 2020 to 2022). Receptors were amplified or captured by the immunoSEQ multiplex PCR assay. This immuneACCESS table, as held by TCRdb, lists in-frame sequences with V and J called but not all clones. Of the missing ones, under half trace to an unresolved V gene in checked studies; the others have no known cause. In all, the sample holds around 380,000 clones, and approximately 77% of those were seen once. The top ten clones comprise under 1.2% of the sample. Sequencing was carried out using peripheral blood. Receptors originate from a human donor with acute or convalescent COVID-19. The donor label of this sample is uncertain.

This clone occurred a few times. The rearrangement links TRBV13 to TRBJ1-6; the D is unclear. V was trimmed by 5 bases and J by 6 bases, leaving 11 bases between them. CDR1 and CDR2 (germline): PRHDT, FYEKMQ (reference sequence). The CDR3 is 14 residues long. In DNA form, the CDR3 reads TGTGCCAGCAGCATTCGGGAGTCTAATTCACCCCTCCACTTT. Its protein product is CASSIRESNSPLHF. The whole variable domain, filled in from reference TRBV13 and TRBJ1-6, reads AAGVIQSPRHLIKEKRETATLKCYPIPRHDTVYWYQQGPGQDPQFLISFYEKMQSDKGSIPDRFSAQQFSDYHSELNMSSLELGDSALYFCASSIRESNSPLHFGNGTRLTVT.

V usage is TRBV25-1 and J usage is TRBJ2-1, with 7 bases identical to TRBD2. The CDR3 contains 16 residues. CDR1 MGHDK and CDR2 SYGVNS come from the germline V gene. The V and J ends lost 7 bases and 4 bases, in that order; junction bases with no gene match: 13. CDR3 loop: CASTTRREWGYNEQFF. In nucleotides, the CDR3 is TGTGCCAGCACCACCCGGCGGGAGTGGGGGTACAATGAGCAGTTCTTC.

The chain has TRBV7-2 and TRBJ2-2; 9 bases are shared with TRBD2. V was pared by 1 base and J by 6 bases, with 6 bases of the junction left unmatched. CDR3 length: 16 amino acids. Per germline, CDR1 SGHTA and CDR2 FQGNSA. CDR3 coding DNA: TGTGCCAGCAGCTTAGGGTTGGGACTAGCCTCCGGGGAGCTGTTTTTT. Its translation: CASSLGLGLASGELFF.

V and J are TRBV19 and TRBJ2-1; weak D call: TRBD2 (5 bases). The CDR3 runs to 15 residues. CDR1 and CDR2 from the germline V gene are LNHDA and SQIVND (reference sequence). V lost 3 bases to trimming and J lost 0 bases, with 9 bases between them. In DNA, the CDR3 is TGTGCCAGTAGTATGGAGGCAAGCTCCTACAATGAGCAGTTCTTC. Its protein is CASSMEASSYNEQFF.

This clone came up once. This chain connects TRBV6-5 to TRBJ2-3; the match to TRBD1 covers 8 bases. CDR1 MNHEY and CDR2 SVGAGI come from the germline V gene. V lost 4 bases to trimming and J lost 5 bases; unmatched junction nucleotides: 8. The CDR3 spans 15 residues. CDR3 in amino acids: CASSSRTGIKDTQYF. The CDR3 nucleotides read TGTGCCAGCAGTTCCCGGACAGGGATTAAAGATACGCAGTATTTT.

The chain links TRBV4-1 to TRBJ1-6; tentative D call: TRBD1 (6 bases). The CDR3 loop spans 15 amino acids. Deletions cut 3 bases from V and 6 bases from J, with 12 bases between. Germline CDR1 is MGHRA and CDR2 is YSYEKL. CDR3 sequence: CASSQIGQSNSPLHF. DNA of the CDR3: TGCGCCAGCAGCCAGATTGGACAGAGTAATTCACCCCTCCACTTT.

The chain uses TRBV30 and TRBJ1-3; D perhaps matches TRBD1 (6 bases). Trimming pared 1 base from V and 4 bases from J, leaving 14 bases between. The CDR3 runs 15 residues. The germline gives CDR1 GTSNPN, CDR2 SVGIG (reference sequence). CDR3 in DNA: TGTGCCTGGAGTGCCGGCAGGGGATTCGGAAACACCATATATTTT. It codes for CAWSAGRGFGNTIYF.

The chain has TRBV5-1 and TRBJ1-1, with no clear D. The germline V gene encodes CDR1 SGHRS and CDR2 YFSETQ. V was trimmed by 0 bases and J by 1 base, leaving 10 bases between them. CDR3 length equals 15 residues. The CDR3 DNA reads TGCGCCAGCAGCTTGGCCCGATACACGAACACTGAAGCTTTCTTT. This codes for CASSLARYTNTEAFF.

This chain uses TRBV30 with TRBJ1-5; possibly TRBD1 for D (5 bases). The CDR3 consists of 15 residues. Trimming took 2 bases from V and 2 from J, leaving 13 bases between them. CDR1 GTSNPN and CDR2 SVGIG come from the germline V gene (reference sequence). The CDR3 here is CAWSTYTTGNQPQHF. The CDR3 DNA reads TGTGCCTGGAGTACCTACACGACAGGCAATCAGCCCCAGCATTTT.

Of note for this clone: A clone one base away is much larger, so this may be a read error. This chain connects TRBV11-2 to TRBJ1-2; TRBD1 aligns across 10 bases. CDR1 SGHAT and CDR2 FQNNGV come from the germline V gene. The CDR3 runs to 13 residues. J was trimmed by 6 bases and V by 5 bases; bases with no gene match: 3. The CDR3 region has the DNA TGTGCCAGCAGCCCGGGGACAGGGGATGGCTACACCTTC. This codes for CASSPGTGDGYTF.

The rearrangement joins TRBV5-1 to TRBJ2-2; the D gene is possibly TRBD2 (5 bases). Deletions cut 2 bases from V and 0 bases from J, with 8 bases between. CDR1 is SGHRS, CDR2 YFSETQ, per germline. The CDR3 totals 15 residues. The CDR3 sequence is CASSFGDTNTGELFF. CDR3 DNA: TGCGCCAGCAGCTTCGGGGATACGAACACCGGGGAGCTGTTTTTT.

The gene calls are TRBV27 and TRBJ2-2; tentatively, D is TRBD2 (6 bases). CDR3 size: 15 residues. V was clipped by 4 bases and J by 2 bases, with 11 bases between them. Germline CDR1 is MNHEY and CDR2 is SMNVEV (reference sequence). CDR3 DNA sequence: TGTGCCAGCAGTTGGAGGGGCCTAAACACCGGGGAGCTGTTTTTT. Its protein product is CASSWRGLNTGELFF.

V usage is TRBV5-1 and J usage is TRBJ2-1; TRBD2 agrees at 9 bases. Germline CDR1 and CDR2: SGHRS and YFSETQ. CDR3 length: 16 amino acids. The V gene end was trimmed by 4 bases and the J gene end by 6 bases; junction bases not matched to a gene: 11. The CDR3 DNA reads TGCGCCAGCAGCCATTCCCTAGCGGGAAAGACCAATGAGCAGTTCTTC. It encodes CASSHSLAGKTNEQFF.

The chain has TRBV10-2 and TRBJ1-6, with D hard to call. From germline, CDR1 is WSHSY and CDR2 SAAADI. This CDR3 spans 13 amino acids. Trimming removed 10 bases at V and 6 bases at J, with 13 bases between. The CDR3 here is CAIAGPGNSPLHF. DNA of the CDR3: TGCGCCATCGCGGGCCCGGGTAATTCACCCCTCCACTTT.

This clone was seen only once. The chain is built from TRBV2 and TRBJ1-5, with a possible D match to TRBD1 (5 bases). The CDR3 contains 15 residues. The V end lost 5 bases, the J end lost 1 base, and 12 bases lay between the germline ends. Germline V lookup: CDR1 SNHLY, CDR2 FYNNEI. DNA of the CDR3: TGTGCCAGCAGTCAACAAGGACACAGCAATCAGCCCCAGCATTTT. As protein: CASSQQGHSNQPQHF.

The chain has TRBV2 and TRBJ1-2; 7 nucleotides agree with TRBD1. Germline CDR1 is SNHLY and CDR2 is FYNNEI. V lost 6 bases to trimming and J lost 6 bases; unmatched junction nucleotides: 10. The CDR3 is made up of 14 amino acids. The DNA of the CDR3 is TGTGCCAGCAGGAAAGGAGAGGGGGCGAATGGCTACACCTTC. As protein: CASRKGEGANGYTF.

This chain connects TRBV19 to TRBJ1-4, with 9 nucleotides matching TRBD1. Looked up from germline, CDR1 is LNHDA and CDR2 is SQIVND (reference sequence). CDR3 length equals 12 residues. V was pared by 10 bases and J by 7 bases, with 4 bases of the junction left unmatched. CDR3 sequence reads: CATRTGVEKLFF. CDR3 DNA: TGTGCCACACGGACAGGGGTTGAAAAACTGTTTTTT.

The chain links TRBV29-1 to TRBJ1-2, with D possibly matching TRBD1 (6 bases). CDR3 length: 13 residues. V was trimmed by 5 bases and J by 1 base, leaving 11 bases between them. CDR1 and CDR2 (germline): SQVTM, ANQGSEA. This chain's CDR3 is CSVRDTINYGYTF. In DNA, the CDR3 is TGCAGCGTTCGGGACACCATTAACTATGGCTACACCTTC.

The chain recombines TRBV18 with TRBJ2-1; D unclear. The CDR3 covers 16 residues. The V gene lost 0 bases and the J gene lost 6 bases, with 15 bases spanning the gap. Germline V lookup: CDR1 KGHSH, CDR2 LQKENI. The CDR3, as DNA: TGTGCCAGCTCACCACCGGAGACGGTAATAACCAATGAGCAGTTCTTC. Protein sequence: CASSPPETVITNEQFF.

This clone was detected once. The CDR3 nucleotides read TGTGCCAGCAGCCGGGGCCGGACAGGGATGATACCTGGAAACACCATATATTTT. Amino acids: CASSRGRTGMIPGNTIYF. The V and J genes are TRBV14 and TRBJ1-3, with 8 bases fitting TRBD1. The length of the CDR3 is 18 residues. The V gene end was trimmed by 4 bases and the J gene end by 2 bases; junction bases not matched to a gene: 13. Germline CDR1 reads SGHDN; CDR2 reads FVKESK.

The V and J genes are TRBV27 and TRBJ2-2, with 10 bases aligning to TRBD1. The ends lost 8 bases at V and 3 bases at J; junction bases unmatched: 6. The CDR3 has 15 residues. Germline loops: CDR1 MNHEY, CDR2 SMNVEV (reference sequence). The CDR3 is CASAWGTGDTGELFF. In nucleotides, the CDR3 is TGTGCCAGCGCCTGGGGGACAGGGGACACCGGGGAGCTGTTTTTT.

A single count supports this clone. The rearrangement links TRBV10-1 to TRBJ1-4; 10 positions match TRBD1. The V gene end was trimmed by 3 bases and the J gene end by 7 bases; junction bases not matched to a gene: 5. Looked up from germline, CDR1 is WNHNN and CDR2 is SYGVQD (reference sequence). This CDR3 region has 15 residues. This CDR3 is CASSEGTGATEKLFF. DNA for the CDR3: TGCGCCAGCAGTGAAGGGACAGGGGCGACTGAAAAACTGTTTTTT.

Written as DNA, the CDR3 is TGTGCCAGCAGTTACTCTTCCCACGGGAACTATGGCTACACCTTC. Amino acid sequence: CASSYSSHGNYGYTF. The chain combines TRBV6-5 with TRBJ1-2; D is unresolved. Trimming removed 0 bases from V and 2 bases from J, with 10 bases in between. Germline-derived CDR1 and CDR2 are MNHEY and SVGAGI. The CDR3 consists of 15 residues.

The chain has TRBV12-5 and TRBJ1-1, with a tentative D call TRBD1 (6 bases). V gave up 1 base and J gave up 4 bases, with 13 bases separating them. CDR3 length: 15 residues. Per germline, CDR1 LGHNT and CDR2 FRNRAP. For the CDR3, the DNA is TGTGCTAGTGGTTTGGAGAGGGGGGGGAGCACTGAAGCTTTCTTT. It encodes CASGLERGGSTEAFF.

Turning to this clone: Other DNA sequences within the sample encode an identical CDR3. The gene calls are TRBV19 and TRBJ2-7, with TRBD2 matching 8 bases. The J segment lost 4 bases and the V segment lost 3 bases, leaving 8 bases of the junction unmatched. Germline values: CDR1 LNHDA, CDR2 SQIVND (reference sequence). This CDR3 spans 15 amino acids. The CDR3 DNA reads TGTGCCAGTAGTATCAGCGGGGGTCCCTCGTACGAGCAGTACTTC. Translated: CASSISGGPSYEQYF.

This clone was seen a single time. The rearrangement links TRBV9 to TRBJ2-5, with D unresolved. From germline, CDR1 is SGDLS and CDR2 YYNGEE. The CDR3 spans 15 residues. V was pared by 3 bases and J by 6 bases, with 18 bases between. As DNA, the CDR3 is TGTGCCAGCAGCGCTAATACCGGAGTTCGGCAGACCCAGTACTTC. Residues: CASSANTGVRQTQYF.

The genes are TRBV5-5 and TRBJ1-1, with TRBD1 matching over 8 bases. V lost 4 bases, J lost 5 bases, and 7 bases stayed unmatched. This CDR3 contains 14 residues. CDR1 and CDR2 (germline): SGHKS, YYEKEE (reference sequence). CDR3 residues: CASSADRVITEAFF. In nucleotides, the CDR3 is TGTGCCAGCAGCGCGGACAGGGTTATTACTGAAGCTTTCTTT.

This chain joins TRBV19 and TRBJ1-1, with D tentatively TRBD1 (5 bases). The CDR3 contains 15 residues. V shed 9 bases and J shed 4 bases, with 21 bases lying between them. Germline loops: CDR1 LNHDA, CDR2 SQIVND (reference sequence). CDR3 in amino acids: CASRLTPGGVTEAFF. The CDR3 nucleotides are TGTGCCAGCCGGTTAACTCCGGGGGGGGTCACTGAAGCTTTCTTT. Complete variable domain (other parts from reference TRBV19 and TRBJ1-1): DGGITQSPKYLFRKEGQNVTLSCEQNLNHDAMYWYRQDPGQGLRLIYYSQIVNDFQKGDIAEGYSVSREKKESFPLTVTSAQKNPTAFYLCASRLTPGGVTEAFFGQGTRLTVV.

The chain joins TRBV18 to TRBJ1-1, with TRBD1 identical over 9 bases. The V gene end was trimmed by 4 bases and the J gene end by 3 bases; junction bases not matched to a gene: 15. Germline V gene sequence: CDR1 KGHSH, CDR2 LQKENI. The CDR3 contains 18 residues. In nucleotides, the CDR3 is TGTGCCAGCTCACGTACAGGGGGCGGGCCCCGGAGGTACACTGAAGCTTTCTTT. Protein product: CASSRTGGGPRRYTEAFF.

The CDR3 DNA reads as TGTGCCACCAGTACCTCGGACAGGGGACGCTACGAGCAGTACTTC. Translated: CATSTSDRGRYEQYF. The chain has TRBV24-1 and TRBJ2-7; 9 bases match TRBD1. This CDR3 region has 15 residues. Germline V CDR1 and CDR2: KGHDR, SFDVKD. V lost 6 bases and J lost 3; bases outside the gene matches: 8.

V gene TRBV5-4 combines with J gene TRBJ2-5, with 9 positions matching TRBD2. The germline gives CDR1 SGHNT, CDR2 YYREEE (reference sequence). The length of the CDR3 is 16 residues. V was clipped by 3 bases and J by 6 bases; unmatched bases: 12. CDR3 sequence: CASSSLISGSRKTQYF. Written as DNA, the CDR3 is TGTGCCAGCAGCTCCCTCATTAGCGGGAGTCGCAAGACCCAGTACTTC.